Listed here is a single T cell receptor beta chain. The antigen is unknown. This entry is derived from a study of blood T cells in healthy people across ages. Regarding the study as a whole: Aged donors had fewer naive CD4+ cells and lower diversity than long-lived donors.

Sample donors were healthy Caucasian individuals that came from Russia, aged about 6 to 100. CDR1 and CDR2 from the germline V gene are SGHDN and FVKESK. CDR3 length equals 11 residues. Trimming shortened V by 3 bases and J by 8 bases, and 4 bases separated the two germline ends. For the second PCR, which ran for roughly 7 to 11 cycles, a sample-barcoded 5' primer and a J-beta primer mix were used. Any given sample supplied a minimum of 2.5 million CDR3-containing paired-end reads. Via MiXCR, TCRdb re-called the 5' RACE reads, giving one row per CDR3 protein. The table shows more than 750,000 distinct CDR3 sequences, with around 29% occurring only once. Separately, the same data were catalogued under a study of T cells of mothers and their children. That paper notes: Biologically related mothers and children overlapped slightly more than unrelated pairs, a non-significant difference.

This sequence originates from a woman aged 40 to 50 in good health. The rearrangement uses TRBV14 and TRBJ1-4; D call uncertain. The sample was blood. The CDR3: CASSHGEKLFF. CDR3 coding DNA: TGTGCCAGCAGCCATGGAGAAAAACTGTTTTTT.